This T cell receptor beta chain was sequenced during a study of blood T cell repertoires in COVID-19. Method: immunoSEQ multiplex PCR; TCRdb's copy keeps in-frame clones and lacks some. This repertoire shows 300,000 to 350,000 clones, around 85% found once; its top ten account for about 2%. CDR3 length: 16 residues. Germline V gene sequence: CDR1 LNHDA, CDR2 SQIVND (reference sequence). The trim removed 3 bases at V and 4 bases at J, leaving 4 bases unmatched. Participants came from about 23 US areas, aged roughly 18 to 90 years. Cohort 3 donors counted as recovered after two negative PCRs, clearance, or resolved symptoms.

What was sequenced was PBMCs or T cells enriched from blood (not recorded which). This TCR was sampled from a man younger than 45 who had recovered from COVID-19. The chain uses TRBV19 and TRBJ2-5, with TRBD2 matching 14 bases. CDR3 sequence reads: CASSMGLAGVVETQYF. The CDR3 DNA sequence: TGTGCCAGTAGTATGGGACTAGCGGGAGTAGTAGAGACCCAGTACTTC. The whole variable domain, filled in from reference TRBV19 and TRBJ2-5, reads DGGITQSPKYLFRKEGQNVTLSCEQNLNHDAMYWYRQDPGQGLRLIYYSQIVNDFQKGDIAEGYSVSREKKESFPLTVTSAQKNPTAFYLCASSMGLAGVVETQYFGPGTRLLVL.